The present entry profiles one TCR beta chain with its context. This sample is part of a study of CD8 T cells in Susac syndrome. RNA in amounts of roughly 0.5 to 1 ug was reverse transcribed with random hexamers. Each CDR3 protein is one row after TCRdb ran MiXCR on the immunoSEQ multiplex PCR reads. The table lists 200,000 to 250,000 distinct CDR3 sequences, 95% of them singletons. With V trimmed by 2 bases and J by 6 bases, 10 bases remained unmatched. CDR1 and CDR2 (germline): KGHDR, SFDVKD. The CDR3 consists of 17 residues. This clonotype was sampled from a human donor with multiple sclerosis. The specimen sequenced was CD4+ T cells from PBMCs. This rearrangement joins TRBV24-1 to TRBJ2-1; 9 bases fit TRBD2. The CDR3 spells CATSDSSGRNAGNEQFF. The CDR3 region has the DNA TGTGCCACCAGTGATTCGAGCGGGAGGAACGCCGGCAATGAGCAGTTCTTC.